This T cell receptor (beta chain) was identified in a study of cytomegalovirus exposure and HLA in healthy donors. Study-level findings and limits: There were some public TCRs occurring in many donors, but most TCR sequences were rare. A later analysis showed TCR association rates differing by HLA locus, peaking at DRB1 and lowest at HLA-C. With later analysis, a missense DCLRE1C variant became linked to TCR beta V- and J-gene trimming. Looking again later, the authors saw that most CMV-associated TCR beta chains seemed HLA-restricted.

The length of the CDR3 is 17 residues. Trimming cost V 8 bases and J 2 bases; bases outside gene matches: 13. Per germline, CDR1 MNHEY and CDR2 SMNVEV (reference sequence). To note about this clone: What it recognizes is unknown.

PCR employed 60 Vbeta and 13 Jbeta primers. This table comes from immunoSEQ multiplex PCR, and its TCRdb copy is limited to in-frame clones, with some not included. This sample has 60,000 or so clones; more than 70% occur once, and the top ten carry approximately 24%. The TCR comes from a woman aged 40 to 55 in good health and CMV-seropositive. The chain recombines TRBV27 with TRBJ2-1; 9 bases agree with TRBD2. The specimen was PBMCs. The DNA of the CDR3 is TGTGCCAGCCGGAACAGAGCGGGGGGTTTTCCCTACAATGAGCAGTTCTTC. It yields the protein CASRNRAGGFPYNEQFF.